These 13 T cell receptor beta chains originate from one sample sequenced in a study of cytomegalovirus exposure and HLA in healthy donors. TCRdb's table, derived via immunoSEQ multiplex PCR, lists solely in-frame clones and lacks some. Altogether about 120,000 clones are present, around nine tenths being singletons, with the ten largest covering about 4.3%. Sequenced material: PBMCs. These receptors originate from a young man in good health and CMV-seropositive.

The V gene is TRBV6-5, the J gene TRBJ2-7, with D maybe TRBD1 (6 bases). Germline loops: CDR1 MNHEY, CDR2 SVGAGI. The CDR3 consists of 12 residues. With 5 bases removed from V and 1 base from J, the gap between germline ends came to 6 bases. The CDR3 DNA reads TGTGCCAGCAGTGACAGGTCCTACGAGCAGTACTTC. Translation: CASSDRSYEQYF.

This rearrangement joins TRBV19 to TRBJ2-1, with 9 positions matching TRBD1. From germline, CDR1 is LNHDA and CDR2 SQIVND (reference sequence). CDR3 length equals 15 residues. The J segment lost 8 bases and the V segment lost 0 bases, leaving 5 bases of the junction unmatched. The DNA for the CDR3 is TGTGCCAGTAGTATAGAGGGACAGGGAATACATGAGCAGTTCTTC. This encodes CASSIEGQGIHEQFF.

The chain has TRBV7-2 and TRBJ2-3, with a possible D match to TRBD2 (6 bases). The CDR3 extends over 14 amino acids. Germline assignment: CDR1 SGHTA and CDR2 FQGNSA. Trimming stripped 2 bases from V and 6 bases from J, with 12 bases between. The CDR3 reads CASSLSGPRDTQYF. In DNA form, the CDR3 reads TGTGCCAGCAGCTTAAGCGGGCCCAGGGATACGCAGTATTTT. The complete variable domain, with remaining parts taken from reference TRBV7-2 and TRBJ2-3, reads GAGVSQSPSNKVTEKGKDVELRCDPISGHTALYWYRQSLGQGLEFLIYFQGNSAPDKSGLPSDRFSAERTGGSVSTLTIQRTQQEDSAVYLCASSLSGPRDTQYFGPGTRLTVL.

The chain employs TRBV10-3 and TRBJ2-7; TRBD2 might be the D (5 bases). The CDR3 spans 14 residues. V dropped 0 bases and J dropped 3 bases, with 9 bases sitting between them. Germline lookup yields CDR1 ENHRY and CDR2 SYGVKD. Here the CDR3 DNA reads TGTGCCATCAGTGAGTCGCCCGAGGGCTACGAGCAGTACTTC. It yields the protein CAISESPEGYEQYF.

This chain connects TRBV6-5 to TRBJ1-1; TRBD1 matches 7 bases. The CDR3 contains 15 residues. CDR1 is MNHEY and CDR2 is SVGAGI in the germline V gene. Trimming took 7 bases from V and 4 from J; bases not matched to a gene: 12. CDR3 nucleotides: TGTGCCAGCACCCTCCAACAGGGGTGGGGCACTGAAGCTTTCTTT. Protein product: CASTLQQGWGTEAFF.

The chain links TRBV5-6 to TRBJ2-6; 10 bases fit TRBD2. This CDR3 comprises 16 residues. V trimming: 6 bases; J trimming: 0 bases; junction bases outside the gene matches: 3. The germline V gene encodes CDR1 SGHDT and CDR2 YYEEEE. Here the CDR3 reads CASTIAGGSGANVLTF. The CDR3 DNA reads TGTGCCAGCACCATAGCGGGGGGCTCTGGGGCCAACGTCCTGACTTTC.

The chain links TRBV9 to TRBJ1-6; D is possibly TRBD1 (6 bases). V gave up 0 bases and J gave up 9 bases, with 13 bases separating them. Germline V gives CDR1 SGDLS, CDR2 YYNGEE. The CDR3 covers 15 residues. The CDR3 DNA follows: TGTGCCAGCAGCGTAGGGGGTCAGGGGAGTTCACCCCTCCACTTT. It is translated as CASSVGGQGSSPLHF.

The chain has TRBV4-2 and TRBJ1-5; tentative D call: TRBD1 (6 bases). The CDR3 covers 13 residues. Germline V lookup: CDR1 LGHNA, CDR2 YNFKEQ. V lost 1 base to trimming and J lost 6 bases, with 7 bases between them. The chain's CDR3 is CASSQAGVQPQHF. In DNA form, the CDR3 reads TGTGCCAGCAGCCAAGCAGGGGTTCAGCCCCAGCATTTT.

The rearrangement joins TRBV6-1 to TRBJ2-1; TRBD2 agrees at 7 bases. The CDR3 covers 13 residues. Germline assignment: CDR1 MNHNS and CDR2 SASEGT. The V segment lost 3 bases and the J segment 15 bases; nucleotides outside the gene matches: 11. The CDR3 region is CASSEVRGTALFF. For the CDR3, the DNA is TGTGCCAGCAGTGAGGTGCGGGGGACGGCGCTGTTCTTC.

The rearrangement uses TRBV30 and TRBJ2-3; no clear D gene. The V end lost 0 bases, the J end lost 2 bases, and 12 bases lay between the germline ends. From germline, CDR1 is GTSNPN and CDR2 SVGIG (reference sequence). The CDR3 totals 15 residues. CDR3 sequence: CAWSVVYSYTDTQYF. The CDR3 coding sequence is TGTGCCTGGAGTGTAGTCTACTCCTACACAGATACGCAGTATTTT.

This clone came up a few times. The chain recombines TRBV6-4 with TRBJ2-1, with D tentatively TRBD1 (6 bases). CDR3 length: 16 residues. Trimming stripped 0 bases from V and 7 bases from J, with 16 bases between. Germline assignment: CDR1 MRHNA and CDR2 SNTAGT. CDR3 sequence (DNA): TGTGCCAGCAGTGACTCGGCAGGGGTTGAAGTAAATGAGCAGTTCTTC. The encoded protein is CASSDSAGVEVNEQFF.

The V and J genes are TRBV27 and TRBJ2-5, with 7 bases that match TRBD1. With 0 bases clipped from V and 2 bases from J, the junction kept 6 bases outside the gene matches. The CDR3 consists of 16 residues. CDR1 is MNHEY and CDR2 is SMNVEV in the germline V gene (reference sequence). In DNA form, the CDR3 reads TGTGCCAGCAGTTTATCCGCCGGGACAGCACAAGAGACCCAGTACTTC. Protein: CASSLSAGTAQETQYF.

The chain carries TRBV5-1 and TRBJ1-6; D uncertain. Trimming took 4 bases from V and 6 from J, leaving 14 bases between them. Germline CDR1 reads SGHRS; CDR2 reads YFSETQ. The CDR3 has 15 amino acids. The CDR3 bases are TGCGCCAGCAGCCGCCAGGCAGGCACTAATTCACCCCTCCACTTT. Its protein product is CASSRQAGTNSPLHF.